These T cell receptor beta chains were read from a single sample in a study of blood T cell repertoires in COVID-19. Sequencing used immunoSEQ multiplex PCR; TCRdb keeps in-frame clones, though not all of them. The sample lists fewer than 250,000 clones, 85% occurring once. Sequenced input: peripheral blood. Receptors were obtained from a woman aged 55-69 years with active or convalescent COVID-19. Both conserved end residues are part of each CDR3. D genes are given only for firm matches. Only part of the rows carry a size: once, few, many, or a class if the clone is expanded.

-	TRBV28	TRBJ1-2	TRBD1	CASSLMDRGLGGYTF	TGTGCCAGCAGTTTAATGGACAGGGGGTTGGGTGGCTACACCTTC
-	TRBV29-1	TRBJ1-1	-	CSVDQDFVETEAFF	TGCAGCGTCGACCAGGACTTCGTGGAAACTGAAGCTTTCTTT
-	TRBV9	TRBJ1-1	-	CASSANRVGTEAFF	TGTGCCAGCAGCGCCAACAGGGTGGGCACTGAAGCTTTCTTT
-	TRBV9	TRBJ2-5	TRBD2	CASSVLAEASTQYF	TGTGCCAGCAGCGTACTAGCGGAGGCTTCGACCCAGTACTTC
-	TRBV9	TRBJ2-7	TRBD1	CASSVGGTGDHEQYF	TGTGCCAGCAGCGTAGGTGGGACAGGCGACCACGAGCAGTACTTC
-	TRBV7-9	TRBJ2-2	-	CASSPLEENTGELFF	TGTGCCAGCAGCCCACTGGAGGAGAACACCGGGGAGCTGTTTTTT
-	TRBV21-1	TRBJ1-2	-	CASSDPAGDSYGYTF	TGTGCCAGCAGCGACCCTGCGGGGGACTCCTATGGCTACACCTTC
few	TRBV11-2	TRBJ2-2	-	CASSLSVTGELFF	TGTGCCAGCAGCTTATCGGTCACCGGGGAGCTGTTTTTT
once	TRBV5-6	TRBJ2-7	TRBD2	CASSLDGLAGPVEQYF	TGTGCCAGCAGCTTGGATGGACTAGCGGGTCCCGTGGAGCAGTACTTC
-	TRBV5-1	TRBJ2-7	TRBD2	CASSLMAGGSYEQYF	TGCGCCAGCAGCTTGATGGCGGGAGGGTCCTACGAGCAGTACTTC
-	TRBV30	TRBJ2-1	TRBD2	CAWSVNLAGGYNEQFF	TGTGCCTGGAGTGTAAACCTAGCGGGAGGGTACAATGAGCAGTTCTTC
few	TRBV3-1/TRBV3-2	TRBJ1-2	-	CASRAANYGYTF	TGTGCCAGCAGGGCCGCTAACTATGGCTACACCTTC
few	TRBV18	TRBJ2-1	TRBD2	CASSPGLAGAVSYNEQFF	TGTGCCAGCTCACCGGGACTAGCGGGAGCGGTATCCTACAATGAGCAGTTCTTC
-	TRBV6-1	TRBJ1-1	-	CASTEPGGATEAFF	TGTGCCAGCACTGAACCCGGGGGGGCTACTGAAGCTTTCTTT
-	TRBV15	TRBJ2-1	TRBD2	CATSRGGRGIYNEQFF	TGTGCCACCAGCAGAGGAGGGAGGGGAATTTACAATGAGCAGTTCTTC
-	TRBV27	TRBJ1-1	-	CASRGLTEADTEAFF	TGTGCCAGCAGGGGTTTGACAGAAGCTGACACTGAAGCTTTCTTT
-	TRBV5-4	TRBJ1-2	-	CASSSPTRGSYGYTF	TGTGCCAGCAGCTCCCCCACCCGAGGGTCCTATGGCTACACCTTC
-	TRBV28	TRBJ1-5	-	CASSFQTGFNQPQHF	TGTGCCAGCAGTTTCCAAACAGGATTCAATCAGCCCCAGCATTTT
-	TRBV28	TRBJ2-1	TRBD2	CASSPLEGSGGANEQFF	TGTGCCAGCAGTCCCCTGGAGGGAAGCGGGGGGGCAAATGAGCAGTTCTTC
-	TRBV15	TRBJ2-1	TRBD2	CATSSSGRADEQFF	TGTGCCACCAGCAGTAGCGGGAGGGCGGATGAGCAGTTCTTC
-	TRBV6-6	TRBJ1-2	-	CATERGYGYTF	TGTGCCACCGAACGGGGTTATGGCTACACCTTC
-	TRBV2	TRBJ2-3	-	CASRGPRGGDTQYF	TGTGCCAGCAGGGGGCCCCGCGGTGGAGATACGCAGTATTTT
-	TRBV6-1	TRBJ2-7	-	CASSEAPNRSWAYEQYF	TGTGCCAGCAGTGAAGCCCCCAATAGATCTTGGGCGTACGAGCAGTACTTC
few	TRBV24-1	TRBJ2-3	-	CATSVTGGSTDTQYF	TGTGCCACCAGTGTAACCGGCGGGAGCACAGATACGCAGTATTTT
few	TRBV18	TRBJ2-2	TRBD2	CASSPSSGATGELFF	TGTGCCAGCTCACCATCGAGCGGGGCCACCGGGGAGCTGTTTTTT
-	TRBV13	TRBJ1-1	TRBD1	CASSFTHRGEGAFF	TGTGCCAGCAGCTTTACACACAGGGGCGAAGGAGCTTTCTTT
few	TRBV7-8	TRBJ1-4	-	CASSLRVFGEKLFF	TGTGCCAGCAGCCTCAGGGTTTTTGGTGAAAAACTGTTTTTT
-	TRBV7-6	TRBJ2-1	TRBD2	CASRKGGLAAPSYNEQFF	TGTGCCAGCAGAAAGGGAGGACTAGCGGCCCCTTCCTACAATGAGCAGTTCTTC
-	TRBV7-3	TRBJ2-2	TRBD2	CASSPTSGNTGELFF	TGTGCCAGCAGCCCGACTAGCGGGAACACCGGGGAGCTGTTTTTT
-	TRBV5-6	TRBJ1-4	-	CASSQTPWENEKLFF	TGTGCCAGCAGCCAGACCCCCTGGGAGAATGAAAAACTGTTTTTT
-	TRBV15	TRBJ1-2	-	CATSRGEGLNYGYTF	TGTGCCACCAGCAGGGGGGAGGGGTTGAACTATGGCTACACCTTC
few	TRBV20-1	TRBJ1-1	-	CSASGQLSTEAFF	TGCAGTGCTAGTGGACAGCTGAGCACTGAAGCTTTCTTT
-	TRBV7-8	TRBJ2-6	TRBD1	CASSSTGGDSGANVLTF	TGTGCCAGCAGCTCCACAGGGGGCGATTCTGGGGCCAACGTCCTGACTTTC
-	TRBV2	TRBJ1-4	-	CASNWRGTNEKLFF	TGTGCCAGCAATTGGAGGGGAACTAATGAAAAACTGTTTTTT
-	TRBV5-1	TRBJ1-3	-	CASSLVGLGNTIYF	TGCGCCAGCAGCTTGGTGGGGCTTGGAAACACCATATATTTT
-	TRBV7-8	TRBJ1-2	-	CASSLALKQLDYGYTF	TGTGCCAGCAGCTTAGCGCTCAAACAGCTTGACTATGGCTACACCTTC
-	TRBV3-1/TRBV3-2	TRBJ1-2	-	CASSQDPSYYGYTF	TGTGCCAGCAGCCAAGATCCCAGTTACTATGGCTACACCTTC
once	TRBV20-1	TRBJ2-5	TRBD2	CSASMSGDGQETQYF	TGCAGTGCTAGTATGAGCGGGGACGGTCAAGAGACCCAGTACTTC
-	TRBV24-1	TRBJ2-2	TRBD1	CATSDDRDAPHGELFF	TGTGCCACCAGTGATGACAGGGATGCCCCGCACGGGGAGCTGTTTTTT
-	TRBV6-2/TRBV6-3	TRBJ1-6	-	CASSAYNSPLHF	TGTGCCAGCAGTGCGTATAATTCACCCCTCCACTTT
once	TRBV5-1	TRBJ1-1	-	CASSVGVRARDTEAFF	TGCGCCAGCAGTGTCGGGGTCCGCGCGAGGGACACTGAAGCTTTCTTT
-	TRBV5-1	TRBJ2-1	TRBD2	CASSLWLAGSSSYNEQFF	TGCGCCAGCAGCTTGTGGCTAGCGGGATCTAGCTCCTACAATGAGCAGTTCTTC
-	TRBV30	TRBJ1-6	-	CAWSPGDSPLHF	TGTGCCTGGAGCCCCGGGGATTCACCCCTCCACTTT